Below, 25 T cell receptor beta chains from the same sample are listed, as sequenced in a study of shared clonotypes between healthy human individuals. TCRdb keeps only in-frame clones here, not all; method: immunoSEQ multiplex PCR. The profile shows about 380,000 clones, just over 95% of them singletons. The specimen sequenced was memory CD8+ T cells sorted from blood. Regarding subset: CD45RO+ cells pooled with CCR7-negative TemRA cells. All receptors come from a man in his thirties or forties in good health.

The V gene is TRBV7-2, the J gene TRBJ2-1; 11 bases are a match to TRBD1. The CDR3 sequence is 14 residues long. J lost 9 bases, V lost 5 bases, and 6 bases had no gene match. In germline, CDR1 is SGHTA, CDR2 FQGNSA. The CDR3 sequence: CASSGQGASSEQFF. The CDR3 region has the DNA TGTGCCAGCAGCGGACAGGGGGCTTCGAGTGAGCAGTTCTTC.

Of note for this clone: The conserved phenylalanine or tryptophan is not found at the CDR3 terminus, so this likely reflects a read error. No DNA is shown, since the ends of the CDR3 on it are uncertain; the CDR3 is the one TCRdb lists. The genes are TRBV1 and TRBJ2-7; the listed D gene, TRBD2, was not tested against the DNA. TRBV1 is marked as a pseudogene. The length of the CDR3 is 13 amino acids, counting both ends. The CDR3 loop reads CTSSQGLARTGIR.

This clone was observed a single time. The chain couples TRBV11-2 to TRBJ2-1, with D tentatively TRBD1 (7 bases). The germline V gene encodes CDR1 SGHAT and CDR2 FQNNGV. The CDR3 runs to 15 residues. V was shortened by 5 bases and J by 6 bases, with 17 bases between the two germline ends. The CDR3 region is CASSPGGGPLNEQFF. CDR3 bases: TGTGCCAGCAGCCCAGGGGGAGGCCCCCTCAATGAGCAGTTCTTC. Full variable domain (outside the CDR3, taken from reference TRBV11-2 and TRBJ2-1): EAGVAQSPRYKIIEKRQSVAFWCNPISGHATLYWYQQILGQGPKLLIQFQNNGVVDDSQLPKDRFSAERLKGVDSTLKIQPAKLEDSAVYLCASSPGGGPLNEQFFGPGTRLTVL.

The gene calls are TRBV19 and TRBJ2-7, with 13 positions matching TRBD2. The CDR3 covers 15 residues. Germline CDR1 reads LNHDA; CDR2 reads SQIVND (reference sequence). The J segment lost 3 bases and the V segment lost 3 bases, leaving 2 bases of the junction unmatched. The CDR3 reads CASSIGLAGDYEQYF. CDR3 DNA: TGTGCCAGTAGTATCGGACTAGCGGGAGACTACGAGCAGTACTTC.

The chain uses TRBV11-2 and TRBJ1-4; 8 bases are shared with TRBD1. Unmatched junction bases numbered 4, after V lost 1 base and J lost 0 bases. This CDR3 is built from 17 residues. In germline, CDR1 is SGHAT, CDR2 FQNNGV. This chain's CDR3 is CASSLAGGGATNEKLFF. CDR3 in DNA: TGTGCCAGCAGCTTAGCAGGGGGCGGTGCAACTAATGAAAAACTGTTTTTT.

CDR3 region: CASSQDRDGEKLFF. The CDR3 DNA follows: TGTGCCAGCAGCCAAGACAGGGATGGTGAAAAACTGTTTTTT. This chain links TRBV5-4 with TRBJ1-4; 7 nucleotides align to TRBD1. V gave up 4 bases and J gave up 7 bases; unmatched junction bases: 7. The CDR3 is made up of 14 amino acids. Germline loops: CDR1 SGHNT, CDR2 YYREEE (reference sequence).

Comments on this clone: At one of its ends the junction is not consistent with the germline gene, which may arise from a read error. The chain links TRBV7-7 to TRBJ2-1; 8 positions agree with TRBD1. The germline V gene has CDR1 SSHAT and CDR2 FNYEAQ (reference sequence). The CDR3 is 14 amino acids. CDR3 sequence: CASSRGQGNNEQFF. The CDR3, as DNA: TGTGCTAGCAGCAGAGGACAGGGAAACAATGAGCAGTTCTTC. Based on the CDR3 plus reference TRBV7-7 and TRBJ2-1, the full variable domain is GAGVSQSPRYKVTKRGQDVTLRCDPISSHATLYWYQQALGQGPEFLTYFNYEAQPDKSGLPSDRFSAERPEGSISTLTIQRTEQRDSAMYRCASSRGQGNNEQFFGPGTRLTVL.

This clone was seen once. The chain employs TRBV10-3 and TRBJ2-2; D unclear. The CDR3 spans 14 residues. Germline values: CDR1 ENHRY, CDR2 SYGVKD. The V and J ends lost 0 bases and 5 bases respectively, with 7 bases between them. This chain's CDR3 is CAISESSNTGELFF. The CDR3, as DNA: TGTGCCATCAGTGAGTCGTCTAATACCGGGGAGCTGTTTTTT.

Concerning this clone: Other DNA sequences of this sample code for an identical CDR3. This chain uses TRBV18 with TRBJ1-4; D is unresolved. From germline, CDR1 is KGHSH and CDR2 LQKENI. The CDR3 totals 14 residues. The V gene lost 2 bases and the J gene lost 0 bases, with 4 bases spanning the gap. CDR3 region: CASSPGATNEKLFF. CDR3 bases: TGTGCCAGCTCACCAGGTGCAACTAATGAAAAACTGTTTTTT.

The chain is built from TRBV27 and TRBJ2-1, with TRBD1 as a possible D gene (6 bases). The CDR3 covers 17 residues. The germline V gene has CDR1 MNHEY and CDR2 SMNVEV (reference sequence). Trimming stripped 2 bases from V and 1 base from J, with 15 bases between. CDR3 protein: CASSLRGWYESYNEQFF. CDR3 in DNA: TGTGCCAGCAGTTTAAGGGGGTGGTACGAGTCCTACAATGAGCAGTTCTTC.

The chain combines TRBV27 with TRBJ2-1, with D tentatively TRBD2 (6 bases). Trimming stripped 4 bases from V and 6 bases from J, with 10 bases between. CDR3 length: 13 residues. From germline, CDR1 is MNHEY and CDR2 SMNVEV (reference sequence). This CDR3 reads CASSSVLANEQFF. The CDR3 DNA reads TGTGCCAGCAGTTCCGTACTAGCCAATGAGCAGTTCTTC.

The CDR3 DNA reads as TGTGCCATCAGTACGGACAGGGGAGAGCACAATGAGCAGTTCTTC. It specifies CAISTDRGEHNEQFF. J is TRBJ2-1 and V is TRBV10-3; 9 bases fit TRBD1. Germline V gene sequence: CDR1 ENHRY, CDR2 SYGVKD. This CDR3 region has 15 residues. V lost 5 bases and J lost 5; bases outside the gene matches: 7.

The V and J genes are TRBV28 and TRBJ2-3; 8 nucleotides line up with TRBD1. V dropped 7 bases and J dropped 6; count of bases not matched to a gene: 12. This CDR3 has 15 amino acids. Germline-derived CDR1 and CDR2 are MDHEN and SYDVKM. CDR3 in DNA: TGTGCCAGCACCGAGGACAGGGACATGTCGGATACGCAGTATTTT. Its protein product is CASTEDRDMSDTQYF.

The chain employs TRBV18 and TRBJ2-1; D is possibly TRBD2 (5 bases). This CDR3 region has 14 residues. Germline-derived CDR1 and CDR2 are KGHSH and LQKENI. V was trimmed by 4 bases and J by 1 base, leaving 8 bases between them. The CDR3 loop is CASSQLGSYNEQFF. The CDR3 DNA follows: TGTGCCAGCTCACAACTAGGTTCCTACAATGAGCAGTTCTTC.

The chain employs TRBV28 and TRBJ1-5; TRBD1 might be the D (6 bases). Germline lookup yields CDR1 MDHEN and CDR2 SYDVKM. V gave up 6 bases and J gave up 4 bases, with 13 bases separating them. This CDR3 comprises 14 residues. Here the CDR3 reads CASSRADSNQPQHF. The CDR3, as DNA: TGTGCCAGCAGCCGAGCGGACAGTAATCAGCCCCAGCATTTT.

V and J are TRBV19 and TRBJ1-2; a weak D match, TRBD1 (5 bases). Trimming took 9 bases from V and 7 from J, leaving 12 bases between them. Germline CDR1 LNHDA, CDR2 SQIVND (reference sequence). The CDR3 length is 11 residues. The CDR3 protein is CASPGPTGYTF. The DNA of the CDR3 is TGTGCCAGCCCGGGACCTACTGGCTACACCTTC. The full variable domain, in which reference TRBV19 and TRBJ1-2 provide the parts outside the CDR3, is DGGITQSPKYLFRKEGQNVTLSCEQNLNHDAMYWYRQDPGQGLRLIYYSQIVNDFQKGDIAEGYSVSREKKESFPLTVTSAQKNPTAFYLCASPGPTGYTFGSGTRLTVV.

The CDR3 DNA reads as TGTGCCAGCAGCCGGGCTTCGAACACCGGGGAGCTGTTTTTT. It translates to CASSRASNTGELFF. The chain combines TRBV7-8 with TRBJ2-2; unclear D gene. This CDR3 has 14 residues. Germline V gene data show CDR1 as SGHVS and CDR2 as FQNEAQ. The V end was cut by 5 bases, the J end by 0 bases, with 7 bases between. Looking up the rest from reference TRBV7-8 and TRBJ2-2 gives the full variable domain: GAGVSQSPRYKVAKRGQDVALRCDPISGHVSLFWYQQALGQGPEFLTYFQNEAQLDKSGLPSDRFFAERPEGSVSTLKIQRTQQEDSAVYLCASSRASNTGELFFGEGSRLTVL.

The chain employs TRBV30 and TRBJ1-1; the D is unclear. Trimming took off 1 base at V and 1 base at J, with 22 bases between the two ends. The length of the CDR3 is 18 residues. CDR1 and CDR2 from the germline V gene are GTSNPN and SVGIG (reference sequence). This CDR3 is CAWSEFPKLTISNTEAFF. In nucleotides, the CDR3 is TGTGCCTGGAGTGAATTTCCCAAATTGACAATTTCGAACACTGAAGCTTTCTTT.

As for this clone: The junction departs from the called germline gene at one end, perhaps through a read error. At the DNA level, this CDR3 is encoded by other sequences in the same sample as well. V usage is TRBV28 and J usage is TRBJ2-7; D is possibly TRBD2 (5 bases). This CDR3 contains 14 residues. In germline, CDR1 is MDHEN, CDR2 SYDVKM. CDR3: CASTKGGSSYEQYF. The CDR3 DNA sequence: TGTGCCAGCACTAAGGGTGGGAGCTCCTACGAGCAGTATTTC.

The chain links TRBV10-2 to TRBJ2-3; no firm D call. V dropped 7 bases and J dropped 1 base, with 6 bases sitting between them. This CDR3 contains 12 residues. Germline V gene data show CDR1 as WSHSY and CDR2 as SAAADI. CDR3 DNA sequence: TGCGCCAGCAATCAGGGCACAGATACGCAGTATTTT. Protein product: CASNQGTDTQYF.

The rearrangement uses TRBV6-5 and TRBJ2-7; the D gene is possibly TRBD2 (6 bases). The CDR3 has 14 amino acids. Between the trimmed V and J ends, which lost 5 bases and 2 bases, there was a span of 13 bases. Germline V gene sequence: CDR1 MNHEY, CDR2 SVGAGI. CDR3 sequence (DNA): TGTGCCAGCAGTCACACGGGACTCACCTACGAGCAGTACTTC. Translation: CASSHTGLTYEQYF.

This clone was counted once. The chain joins TRBV6-1 to TRBJ2-4; 9 nucleotides line up with TRBD2. The CDR3 is 16 amino acids. V lost 3 bases to trimming and J lost 5 bases; unmatched junction nucleotides: 8. Germline lookup yields CDR1 MNHNS and CDR2 SASEGT. CDR3 residues: CASSEGASGNQNIQYF. CDR3 coding DNA: TGTGCCAGCAGTGAGGGGGCTAGCGGGAACCAAAACATTCAGTACTTC.

The V gene is TRBV2, the J gene TRBJ1-2; no definite D call. The CDR3 length is 14 residues. V was cut by 6 bases and J by 4 bases, with 15 bases left in between. Germline V gene sequence: CDR1 SNHLY, CDR2 FYNNEI. This CDR3 reads CASSMDYLSYGYTF. CDR3 in DNA: TGTGCCAGCAGCATGGACTACCTATCCTATGGCTACACCTTC. The full variable domain, in which reference TRBV2 and TRBJ1-2 provide the parts outside the CDR3, is EPEVTQTPSHQVTQMGQEVILRCVPISNHLYFYWYRQILGQKVEFLVSFYNNEISEKSEIFDDQFSVERPDGSNFTLKIRSTKLEDSAMYFCASSMDYLSYGYTFGSGTRLTVV.

The chain recombines TRBV19 with TRBJ1-5; maybe TRBD1 (6 bases). V lost 7 bases and J lost 7, with 20 bases in between. Germline V lookup: CDR1 LNHDA, CDR2 SQIVND (reference sequence). CDR3 length: 15 amino acids. In DNA form, the CDR3 reads TGTGCCAGTACTCCTACTACAGGGAGGGGCCAGCCCCAGCATTTT. It yields the protein CASTPTTGRGQPQHF.

The table lists this clone with a count of one. The chain carries TRBV5-4 and TRBJ2-7; the match to TRBD2 covers 8 bases. Germline values: CDR1 SGHNT, CDR2 YYREEE (reference sequence). V was clipped by 2 bases and J by 7 bases; unmatched bases: 8. The CDR3 sequence is 14 residues long. CDR3 loop: CASSFTGTRREQYF. The CDR3 region has the DNA TGTGCCAGCAGCTTCACCGGGACTAGGAGGGAGCAGTACTTC.